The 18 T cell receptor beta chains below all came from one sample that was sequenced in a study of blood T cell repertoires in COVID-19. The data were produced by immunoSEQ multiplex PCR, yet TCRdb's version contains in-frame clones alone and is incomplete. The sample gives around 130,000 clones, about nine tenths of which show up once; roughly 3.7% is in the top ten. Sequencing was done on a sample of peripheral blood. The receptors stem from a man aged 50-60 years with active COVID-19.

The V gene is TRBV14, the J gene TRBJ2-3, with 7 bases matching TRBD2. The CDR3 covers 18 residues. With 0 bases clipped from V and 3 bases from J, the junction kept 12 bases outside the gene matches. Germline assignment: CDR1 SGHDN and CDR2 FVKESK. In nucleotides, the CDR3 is TGTGCCAGCAGCCAAGAATTGGTTCGGCGGGAGTATACAGATACGCAGTATTTT. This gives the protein CASSQELVRREYTDTQYF.

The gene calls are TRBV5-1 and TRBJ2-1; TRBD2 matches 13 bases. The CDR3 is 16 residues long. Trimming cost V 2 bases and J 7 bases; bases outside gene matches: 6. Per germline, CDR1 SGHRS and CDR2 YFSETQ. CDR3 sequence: CASSFRTSGSLNEQFF. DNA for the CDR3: TGCGCCAGCAGCTTCCGGACTAGCGGGAGCCTAAATGAGCAGTTCTTC.

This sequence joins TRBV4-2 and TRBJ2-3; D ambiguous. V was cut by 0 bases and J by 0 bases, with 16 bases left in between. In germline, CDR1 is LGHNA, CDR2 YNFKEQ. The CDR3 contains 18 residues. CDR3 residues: CASSQDPALSLSTDTQYF. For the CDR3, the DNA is TGTGCCAGCAGCCAAGATCCCGCACTGAGCCTTAGCACAGATACGCAGTATTTT.

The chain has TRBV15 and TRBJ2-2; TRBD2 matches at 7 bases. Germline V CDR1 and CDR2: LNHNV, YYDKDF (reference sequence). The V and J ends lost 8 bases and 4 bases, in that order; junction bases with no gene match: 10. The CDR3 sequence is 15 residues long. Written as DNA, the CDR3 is TGTGCCACCGCAATGGGAGGGGAGGGCACCGGGGAGCTGTTTTTT. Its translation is CATAMGGEGTGELFF.

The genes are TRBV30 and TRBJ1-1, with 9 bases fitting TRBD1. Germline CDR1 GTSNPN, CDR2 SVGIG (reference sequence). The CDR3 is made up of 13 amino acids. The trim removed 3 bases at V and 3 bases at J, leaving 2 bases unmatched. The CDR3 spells CAWRGQGYTEAFF. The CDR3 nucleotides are TGTGCCTGGAGGGGACAGGGCTACACTGAAGCTTTCTTT.

CDR3 nucleotide sequence: TGCAGTGCTAGTTCGCGGAGGTATAGCAATCAGCCCCAGCATTTT. Protein: CSASSRRYSNQPQHF. The rearrangement uses TRBV20-1 and TRBJ1-5; D is unresolved. CDR1 and CDR2 (germline): DFQATT, SNEGSKA (reference sequence). This CDR3 is 15 amino acids long. V lost 3 bases, J lost 0 bases, and 12 bases lay in between.

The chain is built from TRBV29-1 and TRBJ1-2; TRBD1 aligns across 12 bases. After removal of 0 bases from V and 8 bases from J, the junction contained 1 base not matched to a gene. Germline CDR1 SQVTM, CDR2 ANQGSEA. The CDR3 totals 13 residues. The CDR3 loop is CSVEEGTGGGYTF. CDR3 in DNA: TGCAGCGTTGAAGAGGGGACAGGGGGCGGCTACACCTTC.

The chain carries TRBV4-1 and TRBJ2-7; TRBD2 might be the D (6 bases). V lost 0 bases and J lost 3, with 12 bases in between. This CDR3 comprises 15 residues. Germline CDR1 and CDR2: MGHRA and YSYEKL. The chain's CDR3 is CASSQDLGLLYEQYF. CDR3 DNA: TGCGCCAGCAGCCAAGATTTGGGACTTCTCTACGAGCAGTACTTC.

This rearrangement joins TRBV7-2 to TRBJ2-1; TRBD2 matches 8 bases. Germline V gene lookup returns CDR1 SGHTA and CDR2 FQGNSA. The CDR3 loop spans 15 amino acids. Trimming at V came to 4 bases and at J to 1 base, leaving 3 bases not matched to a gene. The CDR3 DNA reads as TGTGCCAGCAGCTCAGAGCGGGAGTCCTACAATGAGCAGTTCTTC. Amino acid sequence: CASSSERESYNEQFF.

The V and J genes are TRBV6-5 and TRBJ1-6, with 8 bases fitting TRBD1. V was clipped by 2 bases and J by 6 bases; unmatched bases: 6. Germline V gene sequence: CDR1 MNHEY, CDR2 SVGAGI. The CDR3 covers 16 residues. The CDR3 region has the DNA TGTGCCAGCAGTTACACCTTGGGACAGGCTAATTCACCCCTCCACTTT. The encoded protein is CASSYTLGQANSPLHF.

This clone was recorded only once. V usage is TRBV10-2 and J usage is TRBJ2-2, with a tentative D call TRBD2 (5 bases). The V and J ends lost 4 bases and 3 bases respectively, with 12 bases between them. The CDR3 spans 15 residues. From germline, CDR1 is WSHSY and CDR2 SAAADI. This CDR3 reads CASSAEASYTGELFF. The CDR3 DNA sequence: TGCGCCAGCAGTGCGGAGGCTTCGTACACCGGGGAGCTGTTTTTT.

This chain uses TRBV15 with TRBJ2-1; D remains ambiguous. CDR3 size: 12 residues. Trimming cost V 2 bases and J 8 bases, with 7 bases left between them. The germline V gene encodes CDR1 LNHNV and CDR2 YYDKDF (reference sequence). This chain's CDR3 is CATSRTSYEQFF. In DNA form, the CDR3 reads TGTGCCACCAGCAGAACGAGCTATGAGCAGTTCTTC.

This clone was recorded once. CDR3 residues: CASSPKRSQEETQYF. DNA for the CDR3: TGTGCCAGCAGCCCAAAGAGATCCCAGGAAGAGACCCAGTACTTC. V is TRBV4-2 and J is TRBJ2-5; D is undetermined. The ends were cut back, 4 bases at V and 3 bases at J, with 15 bases in the middle. Germline CDR1 is LGHNA and CDR2 is YNFKEQ. The CDR3 has 15 amino acids.

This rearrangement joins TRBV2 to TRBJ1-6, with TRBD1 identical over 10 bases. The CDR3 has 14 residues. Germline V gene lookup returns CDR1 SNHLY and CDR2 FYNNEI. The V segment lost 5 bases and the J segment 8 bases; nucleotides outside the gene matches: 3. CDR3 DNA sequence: TGTGCCAGCAGTCCCGGGACAGGGGATTCACCCCTCCACTTT. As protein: CASSPGTGDSPLHF. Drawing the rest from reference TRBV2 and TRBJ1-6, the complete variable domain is EPEVTQTPSHQVTQMGQEVILRCVPISNHLYFYWYRQILGQKVEFLVSFYNNEISEKSEIFDDQFSVERPDGSNFTLKIRSTKLEDSAMYFCASSPGTGDSPLHFGNGTRLTVT.

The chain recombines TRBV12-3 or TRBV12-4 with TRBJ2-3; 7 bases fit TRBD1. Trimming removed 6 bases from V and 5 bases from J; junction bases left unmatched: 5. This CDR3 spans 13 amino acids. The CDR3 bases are TGTGCCAGCAGATCCCAGGGGGAAGATACGCAGTATTTT. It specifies CASRSQGEDTQYF.

CDR3 amino acids: CASSNDRVNTQYF. Here the CDR3 DNA reads TGTGCCAGCAGTAATGACAGGGTAAATACGCAGTATTTT. This chain joins TRBV6-5 and TRBJ2-3, with 7 bases aligning to TRBD1. The germline gives CDR1 MNHEY, CDR2 SVGAGI. Trimming cost V 5 bases and J 7 bases; bases outside gene matches: 6. The CDR3 sequence is 13 residues long.

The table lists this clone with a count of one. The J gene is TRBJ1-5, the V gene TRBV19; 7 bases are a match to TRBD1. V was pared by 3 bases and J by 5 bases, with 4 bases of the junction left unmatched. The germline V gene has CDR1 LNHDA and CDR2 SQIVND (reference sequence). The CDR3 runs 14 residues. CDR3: CASSMGQSYQPQHF. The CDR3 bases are TGTGCCAGTAGTATGGGACAGTCCTATCAGCCCCAGCATTTT.

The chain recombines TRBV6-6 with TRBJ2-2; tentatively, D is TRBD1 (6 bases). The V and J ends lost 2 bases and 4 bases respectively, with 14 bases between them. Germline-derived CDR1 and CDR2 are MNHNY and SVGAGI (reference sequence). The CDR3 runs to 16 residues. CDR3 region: CASSYMAGVGTGELFF. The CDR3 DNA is TGTGCCAGCAGTTACATGGCAGGGGTGGGCACCGGGGAGCTGTTTTTT.